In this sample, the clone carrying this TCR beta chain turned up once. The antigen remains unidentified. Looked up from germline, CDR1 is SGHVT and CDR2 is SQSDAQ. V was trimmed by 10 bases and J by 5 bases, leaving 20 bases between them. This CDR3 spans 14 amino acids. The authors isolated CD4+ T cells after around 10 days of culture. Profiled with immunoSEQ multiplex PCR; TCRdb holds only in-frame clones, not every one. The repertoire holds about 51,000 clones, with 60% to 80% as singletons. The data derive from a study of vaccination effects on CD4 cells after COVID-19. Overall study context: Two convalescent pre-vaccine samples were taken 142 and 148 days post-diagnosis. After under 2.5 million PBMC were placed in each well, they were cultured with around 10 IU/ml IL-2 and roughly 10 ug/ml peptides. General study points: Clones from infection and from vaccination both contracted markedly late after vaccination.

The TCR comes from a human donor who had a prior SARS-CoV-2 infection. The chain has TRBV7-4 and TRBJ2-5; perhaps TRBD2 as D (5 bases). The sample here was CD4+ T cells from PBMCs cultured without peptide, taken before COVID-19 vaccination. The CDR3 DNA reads TGTGCCAAGAACCGGGAAAACTTTTCGGAGACCCAGTACTTC. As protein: CAKNRENFSETQYF.